The entry that follows covers one T cell receptor beta chain sequence. What antigen it recognizes has not been identified. Nothing much larger sits one base from this clone, and base qualities are not available. This sample is part of a study of blood T cells in healthy people across ages (dated by TCRdb to 2015 to 2017). Some background on the complete study: In model experiments, template switching captured about one uniquely barcoded TCR beta cDNA molecule for every two T cells. The study measured age-related changes in TCR beta repertoire diversity using deep sequencing normalized with unique cDNA molecular identifiers. Four age groups were formed from the donors: young (average 16 years), middle-aged (roughly 38), aged (about 62) and long-lived (more than 75). Donors of different ages were randomly distributed across sequencing lanes to avoid experimental bias. Two additional independent replicas of 1 million unique cDNA reads from the same blood draw were analyzed for two donors (one aged 18 to 30 and one aged 80 or older).

The donors were some 36 Caucasian individuals from Russia, aged roughly 6 to 100 years, who were systemically healthy. Ten milliliters of peripheral blood were drawn from each donor into EDTA-treated Vacutainer tubes. Ficoll-Paque density-gradient centrifugation was used to isolate PBMCs, with at least 7 million obtained per sample. Total RNA was extracted from PBMCs with Trizol reagent, with at least 6 micrograms obtained per sample. Naive CD45RAhigh/CD27high T cell percentages were measured by flow cytometry on a PBMC aliquot from every donor. Library method: 5' RACE. The run used an Illumina HiSeq 2500. A second about 7 to 11 cycle PCR used a sample-barcoded 5' primer and a J-beta primer mix. A unique molecular identifier was introduced onto each TCR beta cDNA molecule by a template-switch 5' adaptor carrying 12 random nucleotides. At least 3 million CDR3-containing paired-end reads were obtained from each sample. The Mint cDNA synthesis kit, primed by a TRBC-specific oligonucleotide, was used to synthesize first-strand cDNA from all RNA. Following uracil-DNA glycosylase treatment, a first 18-cycle PCR with universal primers M1SS and BC2_uni_R was performed on all cDNA. The paper's data handling went like this. For normalization, 1 million high-quality reads were randomly selected from each sample, with every read carrying a distinct molecular identifier. Instead of being binned into consensus sequences, reads with shared molecular identifiers were discarded. MiTCR, run with a Q25 quality threshold and the strictest error-elimination algorithm, handled CDR3 identification, clonotype clustering and error correction. A nonparametric unseen species model with Euler transformation was used to estimate lower-bound total TCR beta diversity. The public sequencing data were trimmed at Q25 with fastp and processed into clonotypes with MiXCR by TCRdb, which kept only in-frame beta chains. Each record represents a unique CDR3 protein, reported with the most common genes and DNA among its rows. The V and J calls and clone size are TCRdb's, not the authors'. The sample contains 1 million to 1.2 million distinct CDR3 sequences, under 40% of them found a single time. The ten largest make up approximately 14% of the sample.

The CDR3 runs 15 amino acids, cysteine and phenylalanine included. CDR3 DNA is the only sequence kept; it has 45 bases, read in frame from the first base. The junction shows trimming of 1 base on V and 5 bases on J, plus 14 bases between the germline ends. The germline V gene (reference sequence) provides CDR1 LGHDT and CDR2 YNNKEL. The study at large found these results: Because donor CMV infection status was unknown, age-related changes in expanded clonotypes were potentially confounded. Conclusive comparison of naive and antigen-experienced compartments was prevented by the profiling of bulk unsorted PBMCs. As age increased, observed TCR beta diversity per million T cells dropped in a roughly linear way, and a significant reduction was already evident by age 40. Total diversity estimates from one million sequenced T cells were considered lower bounds and underestimates. A strong correlation was found between observed TCR beta diversity and the percentage of naive T cells measured by flow cytometry. Compared with the aged group, the long-lived group had more naive CD4+ T cells, fewer expanded clones and increased TCR diversity, a pattern suggesting age selection.

The sequenced sample was blood. The clonotype was recovered from a man aged 18 to 35 in good health. The chain joins TRBV3-1 to TRBJ1-1; perhaps TRBD1 is the D gene, with 5 bases matching. The CDR3 here reads CASSQGRVRDTEAFF. The DNA reads TGTGCCAGCAGCCAAGGCAGGGTGAGGGATACTGAAGCTTTCTTT.